These 7 T cell receptor beta chains originate from one sample sequenced in a study of shared clonotypes between healthy human individuals. Method: immunoSEQ multiplex PCR; TCRdb's copy keeps in-frame clones and lacks some. The table has a few million clones, more than 85% seen once. Sequencing input: naive CD4+ T cells from PBMCs. Noted subset: CD45RA+ positively selected. These receptors all stem from a man younger than 30 in good health. Some clones in this sample may be carry-over from other donors' samples.

CDR3 residues: CASSSGDQPQHF. The CDR3 coding sequence is TGTGCCAGCAGCTCAGGGGATCAGCCCCAGCATTTT. The gene calls are TRBV7-2 and TRBJ1-5, with a tentative D call TRBD1 (6 bases). The CDR3 is made up of 12 amino acids. The V gene lost 4 bases and the J gene lost 5 bases, with 6 bases spanning the gap. Looked up from germline, CDR1 is SGHTA and CDR2 is FQGNSA.

On this clone itself: Within the sample, other DNA sequences also encode this same CDR3. The V and J genes are TRBV5-6 and TRBJ2-7; 10 nucleotides agree with TRBD1. The CDR3 length is 15 residues. The V and J ends lost 4 bases and 2 bases, in that order; junction bases with no gene match: 6. CDR1 and CDR2 (germline): SGHDT, YYEEEE. The CDR3 reads CASSPTGQGTYEQYF. CDR3 nucleotide sequence: TGTGCCAGCAGCCCGACGGGACAGGGGACCTACGAGCAGTACTTC.

The chain uses TRBV7-2 and TRBJ2-2; TRBD2 is a possible D gene (6 bases). Germline values: CDR1 SGHTA, CDR2 FQGNSA. Trimming stripped 0 bases from V and 5 bases from J, with 10 bases between. The CDR3 loop spans 15 amino acids. The CDR3 loop reads CASSLAGGITGELFF. CDR3 in DNA: TGTGCCAGCAGCTTAGCGGGGGGAATAACCGGGGAGCTGTTTTTT. The variable domain in full, completed from reference TRBV7-2 and TRBJ2-2, reads GAGVSQSPSNKVTEKGKDVELRCDPISGHTALYWYRQSLGQGLEFLIYFQGNSAPDKSGLPSDRFSAERTGGSVSTLTIQRTQQEDSAVYLCASSLAGGITGELFFGEGSRLTVL.

V is TRBV2 and J is TRBJ2-5; D gene unclear. The V end lost 4 bases, the J end lost 4 bases, and 10 bases lay between the germline ends. Germline-derived CDR1 and CDR2 are SNHLY and FYNNEI. This CDR3 spans 13 amino acids. CDR3 region: CASSGNIGETQYF. The CDR3 region has the DNA TGTGCCAGCAGTGGCAACATCGGAGAGACCCAGTACTTC.

The CDR3 region is CASSTIAGGGTDTQYF. The CDR3 DNA reads as TGTGCCAGTAGTACTATAGCGGGAGGGGGCACAGATACGCAGTATTTT. V gene TRBV19 combines with J gene TRBJ2-3; the match to TRBD2 covers 11 bases. CDR1 and CDR2 from the germline V gene are LNHDA and SQIVND (reference sequence). V gave up 4 bases and J gave up 1 base; unmatched junction bases: 4. CDR3 length: 16 amino acids.

The chain carries TRBV7-9 and TRBJ1-2; no clear D. V lost 1 base and J lost 10, with 13 bases in between. CDR3 length equals 13 residues. Germline CDR1 and CDR2: SEHNR and FQNEAQ (reference sequence). As DNA, the CDR3 is TGTGCCAGCAGCTTAGTAGGGCAGGAGGCCTACACCTTC. Amino acid sequence: CASSLVGQEAYTF. The full variable domain, with the rest looked up from reference TRBV7-9 and TRBJ1-2, is DTGVSQNPRHKITKRGQNVTFRCDPISEHNRLYWYRQTLGQGPEFLTYFQNEAQLEKSRLLSDRFSAERPKGSFSTLEIQRTEQGDSAMYLCASSLVGQEAYTFGSGTRLTVV.

The CDR3 reads CAISPRTDNYGYTF. The CDR3 DNA reads TGTGCCATCAGTCCCCGGACAGACAATTATGGCTACACCTTC. This chain links TRBV10-3 with TRBJ1-2, with a weak D call TRBD1 (6 bases). CDR1 and CDR2 (germline): ENHRY, SYGVKD. The CDR3 covers 14 residues. V dropped 5 bases and J dropped 5 bases, with 15 bases sitting between them.